The clone carrying this T cell receptor beta chain was seen once. The source of the sample is a study of blood T cell repertoires in COVID-19. The CDR3 loop spans 15 amino acids. The germline V gene has CDR1 LGHNA and CDR2 YSLEER. The germline V and J ends were trimmed by 0 bases and 0 bases, with 8 bases remaining between them. The assay was immunoSEQ multiplex PCR, and TCRdb's table has in-frame clones only and misses some. The data show approximately 300,000 clones, with approximately 92% seen just once and less than 20% held by the top ten. Recovered Cohort 3 donors showed two negative PCRs, clearance, or symptom resolution.

The sample taken for sequencing was PBMCs or T cells enriched from blood (not recorded which). V gene TRBV4-3 combines with J gene TRBJ1-1; a weak D match, TRBD1 (5 bases). This clonotype originated in a woman in her 30s who had recovered from COVID-19. In DNA, the CDR3 is TGCGCCAGCAGCCAAGATCAGGGTTTGAACACTGAAGCTTTCTTT. Protein: CASSQDQGLNTEAFF.